A single sample is the source of the 16 T cell receptor beta chains below, sequenced in a study of lymphopenia after photon versus proton radiotherapy. Clones were read by immunoSEQ multiplex PCR, and TCRdb kept only the in-frame ones, dropping some. This sample has approximately 30,000 clones, with 81% found just once. This specimen consisted of peripheral blood, obtained from a patient treated with photon-based radiotherapy. The receptors derive from a man aged 50 or older with gastric cancer.

This clone occurred a few times. The chain recombines TRBV25-1 with TRBJ2-7, with 7 bases matching TRBD1. The V segment lost 3 bases and the J segment 2 bases; nucleotides outside the gene matches: 13. The germline CDR1 and CDR2 sequences are MGHDK and SYGVNS. The CDR3 length is 17 residues. CDR3 sequence reads: CASSDRDSGRQTYEQYV. The CDR3 DNA is TGTGCCAGCAGTGACCGGGACAGTGGACGCCAGACCTACGAGCAGTACGTC.

The V and J genes are TRBV6-1 and TRBJ2-1; no clear D. The CDR3 consists of 12 residues. V was clipped by 1 base and J by 3 bases, with 1 base between them. Germline V gene data show CDR1 as MNHNS and CDR2 as SASEGT. In DNA, the CDR3 is TGTGCCAGCAGTGAAGGCTACAATGAGCAGTTCTTC. Its protein is CASSEGYNEQFF.

The CDR3 DNA reads as TGTGCCAGCAGCCAAGAGGTTGTTCCGGGTCCGGAGACCCAGTACTTC. Its protein is CASSQEVVPGPETQYF. The chain links TRBV4-2 to TRBJ2-5; D uncertain. The length of the CDR3 is 16 residues. Germline CDR1 reads LGHNA; CDR2 reads YNFKEQ. V was clipped by 0 bases and J by 5 bases, with 16 bases between them.

This clone came up a few times. The rearrangement joins TRBV12-5 to TRBJ1-1; tentatively, D is TRBD1 (5 bases). CDR3 length: 17 residues. The germline V gene has CDR1 LGHNT and CDR2 FRNRAP. Between the trimmed V and J ends, which lost 0 bases and 8 bases, there was a span of 22 bases. The CDR3 reads CASGLVPVNLPGTEAFF. The DNA of the CDR3 is TGTGCTAGTGGTTTGGTACCAGTAAATTTACCCGGGACGGAAGCTTTCTTT.

The chain is built from TRBV5-6 and TRBJ1-1; tentatively, D is TRBD1 (5 bases). The CDR3 spans 14 residues. V lost 4 bases and J 0 bases, leaving 10 bases between the germline ends. Germline-derived CDR1 and CDR2 are SGHDT and YYEEEE. CDR3 region: CASSGGLLNTEAFF. The CDR3, as DNA: TGTGCCAGCAGCGGGGGACTCTTGAACACTGAAGCTTTCTTT.

This clone occurred once. The chain recombines TRBV11-2 with TRBJ2-7; 8 bases match TRBD1. The CDR3 has 14 amino acids. Germline V CDR1 and CDR2: SGHAT, FQNNGV. V lost 5 bases and J lost 5; bases outside the gene matches: 8. This CDR3 is CASSRDRTAHEQYF. For the CDR3, the DNA is TGTGCCAGCAGCCGGGACAGGACGGCCCACGAGCAGTACTTC.

The chain couples TRBV6-5 to TRBJ2-3, with D possibly being TRBD2 (6 bases). The CDR3 is 15 amino acids. V was pared by 2 bases and J by 1 base, with 10 bases between. Germline CDR1 is MNHEY and CDR2 is SVGAGI. As DNA, the CDR3 is TGTGCCAGCAGTTACGGGTGGGGGGGCACAGATACGCAGTATTTT. Residues: CASSYGWGGTDTQYF.

This chain joins TRBV7-8 and TRBJ2-1, with D perhaps matching TRBD1 or TRBD2 (6 bases each). The CDR3 has 15 amino acids. V lost 2 bases, J lost 5 bases, and 13 bases lay in between. CDR1 is SGHVS, CDR2 FQNEAQ, per germline. The CDR3 loop reads CASSLIAGEDNEQFF. The CDR3 DNA reads TGTGCCAGCAGCTTAATAGCAGGGGAGGACAATGAGCAGTTCTTC.

The chain links TRBV9 to TRBJ2-3; D is undetermined. With 2 bases removed from V and 4 bases from J, the gap between germline ends came to 8 bases. CDR1 and CDR2 from the germline V gene are SGDLS and YYNGEE. This CDR3 is 13 amino acids long. DNA for the CDR3: TGTGCCAGCAGCGTTGGTAGTGCAGATACGCAGTATTTT. It codes for CASSVGSADTQYF.

The rearrangement uses TRBV9 and TRBJ1-2; a possible D gene is TRBD1 (5 bases). From germline, CDR1 is SGDLS and CDR2 YYNGEE. V shed 0 bases and J shed 7 bases, with 19 bases lying between them. This CDR3 has 16 residues. As DNA, the CDR3 is TGTGCCAGCAGCGTAGCTACGGGGGTAAGGGGAAGTGGCTACACCTTC. It specifies CASSVATGVRGSGYTF.

The chain carries TRBV27 and TRBJ2-2; a weak D match, TRBD2 (5 bases). V dropped 2 bases and J dropped 6 bases, with 10 bases sitting between them. Germline CDR1 reads MNHEY; CDR2 reads SMNVEV (reference sequence). The CDR3 consists of 14 residues. CDR3 loop: CASSLMRVSGELFF. In nucleotides, the CDR3 is TGTGCCAGCAGTTTAATGCGGGTGTCCGGGGAGCTGTTTTTT.

The CDR3 sequence is CASSKHPGQGSITGELFF. The CDR3 DNA follows: TGTGCCAGTAGTAAGCATCCGGGACAGGGTTCCATCACCGGGGAGCTGTTTTTT. The V gene is TRBV19, the J gene TRBJ2-2; 9 nucleotides line up with TRBD1. Looked up from germline, CDR1 is LNHDA and CDR2 is SQIVND (reference sequence). Losses at the gene ends were 4 bases for V and 4 bases for J; bases not matched to a gene: 13. This CDR3 contains 18 residues. Full variable domain (outside the CDR3, taken from reference TRBV19 and TRBJ2-2): DGGITQSPKYLFRKEGQNVTLSCEQNLNHDAMYWYRQDPGQGLRLIYYSQIVNDFQKGDIAEGYSVSREKKESFPLTVTSAQKNPTAFYLCASSKHPGQGSITGELFFGEGSRLTVL.

J is TRBJ2-3 and V is TRBV30; D not certain. The CDR3 spans 12 residues. The V and J ends lost 6 bases and 3 bases respectively, with 10 bases between them. The V gene's germline CDR1 is GTSNPN and CDR2 SVGIG (reference sequence). The CDR3 here is CACRVLTDTQYF. DNA of the CDR3: TGTGCCTGTCGGGTCCTAACAGATACGCAGTATTTT.

V and J are TRBV25-1 and TRBJ2-3; D remains ambiguous. Trimming removed 2 bases at V and 2 bases at J, with 11 bases between. Germline CDR1 is MGHDK and CDR2 is SYGVNS. The CDR3 consists of 15 residues. The CDR3 nucleotides read TGTGCCAGCAGTGAACGACCAGGAAACACAGATACGCAGTATTTT. It specifies CASSERPGNTDTQYF.

As to this clone: A single base is all that separates this from a far larger clone, so a read error is likely. J is TRBJ2-2 and V is TRBV7-4; 7 nucleotides align to TRBD1. Unmatched junction bases numbered 5, after V lost 3 bases and J lost 1 base. Germline-derived CDR1 and CDR2 are SGHVT and SQSDAQ. The CDR3 runs 16 residues. The CDR3 bases are TGTGCCAGCAGCTTCAGGACAGGCCTGAACACCGGGGAGCTGTTTTTT. As protein: CASSFRTGLNTGELFF. Using reference TRBV7-4 and TRBJ2-2 for the parts outside the CDR3, the full variable domain is GAGVSQSPRYKVAKRGRDVALRCDSISGHVTLYWYRQTLGQGSEVLTYSQSDAQRDKSGRPSGRFSAERPERSVSTLKIQRTEQGDSAVYLCASSFRTGLNTGELFFGEGSRLTVL.

The chain links TRBV30 to TRBJ2-5; TRBD2 agrees at 7 bases. The V gene's germline CDR1 is GTSNPN and CDR2 SVGIG (reference sequence). This CDR3 has 12 amino acids. J lost 1 base, V lost 8 bases, and 4 bases had no gene match. CDR3 bases: TGTGCCGCCCGGGGGGTCCAAGAGACCCAGTACTTC. The encoded protein is CAARGVQETQYF.